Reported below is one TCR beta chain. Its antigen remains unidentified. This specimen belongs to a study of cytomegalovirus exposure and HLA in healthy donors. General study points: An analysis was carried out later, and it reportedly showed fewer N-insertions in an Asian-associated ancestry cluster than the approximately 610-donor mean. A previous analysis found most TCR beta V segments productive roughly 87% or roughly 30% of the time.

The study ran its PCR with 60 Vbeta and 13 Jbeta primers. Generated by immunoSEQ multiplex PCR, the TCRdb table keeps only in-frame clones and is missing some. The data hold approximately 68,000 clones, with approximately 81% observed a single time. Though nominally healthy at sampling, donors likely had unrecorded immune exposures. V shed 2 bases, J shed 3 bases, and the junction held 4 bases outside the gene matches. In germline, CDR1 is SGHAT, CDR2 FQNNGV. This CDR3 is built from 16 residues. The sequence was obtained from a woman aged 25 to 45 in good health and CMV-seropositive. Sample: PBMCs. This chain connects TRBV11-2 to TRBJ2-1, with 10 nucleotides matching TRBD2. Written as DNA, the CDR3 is TGTGCCAGCAGCTTATCGCTAGCGGGAGACTACAATGAGCAGTTCTTC. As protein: CASSLSLAGDYNEQFF.